This entry describes one TCR beta chain. Its antigen is still unknown. The sample is drawn from a study of T cell responses to AZD1222 COVID-19 vaccine. Study-level results: There were mostly white British donors and more females than males, and clonal diversity was possibly underestimated. Spike-spanning, vaccine-associated CD4 TCRs were dominant at 160-218 and 743-854.

The germline V gene encodes CDR1 LNHDA and CDR2 SQIVND (reference sequence). The CDR3 is made up of 12 amino acids. The V segment lost 5 bases and the J segment 6 bases; nucleotides outside the gene matches: 3. The assay was immunoSEQ multiplex PCR, and TCRdb's table has in-frame clones only and misses some. The table includes 150,000 to 200,000 clones, approximately 91% detected once. J is TRBJ1-1 and V is TRBV19, with TRBD1 matching over 7 bases. The source is an adult who received the AZD1222 COVID-19 vaccine. Sequenced material: peripheral blood, taken 28 days after the second AZD1222 dose. The CDR3 DNA follows: TGTGCCAGTAGTCCAGGGGGACCTGAAGCTTTCTTT. Translating gives CASSPGGPEAFF.